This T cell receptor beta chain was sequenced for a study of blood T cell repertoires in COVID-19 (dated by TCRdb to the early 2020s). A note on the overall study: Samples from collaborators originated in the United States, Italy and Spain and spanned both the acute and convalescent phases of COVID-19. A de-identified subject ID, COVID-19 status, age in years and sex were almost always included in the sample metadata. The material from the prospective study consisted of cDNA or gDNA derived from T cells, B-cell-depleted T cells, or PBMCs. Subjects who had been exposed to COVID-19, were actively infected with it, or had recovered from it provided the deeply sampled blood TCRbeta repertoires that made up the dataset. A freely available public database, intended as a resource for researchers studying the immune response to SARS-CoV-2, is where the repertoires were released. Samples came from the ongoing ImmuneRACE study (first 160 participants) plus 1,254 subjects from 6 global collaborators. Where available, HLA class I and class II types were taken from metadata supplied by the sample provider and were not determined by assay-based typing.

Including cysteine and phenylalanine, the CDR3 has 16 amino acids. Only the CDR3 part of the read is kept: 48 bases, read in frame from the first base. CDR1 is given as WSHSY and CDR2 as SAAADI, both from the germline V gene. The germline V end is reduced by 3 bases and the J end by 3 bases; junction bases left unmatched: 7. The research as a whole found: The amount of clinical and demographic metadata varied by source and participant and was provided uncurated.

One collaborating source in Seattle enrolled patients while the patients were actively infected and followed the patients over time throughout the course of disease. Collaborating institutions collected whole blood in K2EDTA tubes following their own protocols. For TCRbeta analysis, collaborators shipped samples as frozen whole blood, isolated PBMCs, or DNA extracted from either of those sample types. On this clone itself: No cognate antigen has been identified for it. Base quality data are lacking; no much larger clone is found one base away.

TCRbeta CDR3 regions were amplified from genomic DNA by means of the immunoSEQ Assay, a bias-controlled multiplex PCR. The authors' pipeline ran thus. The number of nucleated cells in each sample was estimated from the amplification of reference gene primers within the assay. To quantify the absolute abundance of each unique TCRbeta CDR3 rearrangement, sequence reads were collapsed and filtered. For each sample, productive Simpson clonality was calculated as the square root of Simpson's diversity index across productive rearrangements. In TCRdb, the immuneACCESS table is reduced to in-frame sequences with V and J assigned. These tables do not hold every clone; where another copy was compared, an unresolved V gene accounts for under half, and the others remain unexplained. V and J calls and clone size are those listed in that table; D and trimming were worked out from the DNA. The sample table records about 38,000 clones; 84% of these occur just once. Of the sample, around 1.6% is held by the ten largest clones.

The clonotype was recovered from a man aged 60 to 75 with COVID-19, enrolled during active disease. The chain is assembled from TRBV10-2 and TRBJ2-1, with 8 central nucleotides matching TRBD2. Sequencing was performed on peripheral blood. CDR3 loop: CASSDPTSGVYNEQFF. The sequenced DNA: TGCGCCAGCAGTGACCCAACTAGCGGAGTCTACAATGAGCAGTTCTTC.